This is a list of T cell receptor beta chains from one sample in a study of T cells in Graves' hyperthyroidism and ophthalmopathy. MiXCR, applied by TCRdb to the multiplex PCR reads, yields one record per CDR3 protein. The data show 600,000 or so distinct CDR3 sequences, more than 14% seen once. Sequencing was performed on blood. These TCRs come from a woman aged 50 to 65 with Graves' ophthalmopathy. Each CDR3 is given with its conserved first and last residue. The order of the fields is J gene, V gene, CDR3 protein.

TRBJ2-1 | TRBV9 | CASSATFSGPYNEQFF
TRBJ1-5 | TRBV6-6 | CASSYRRNQPQHF
TRBJ2-7 | TRBV20-1 | CSARDGAGAAYEQYF
TRBJ2-7 | TRBV6-1 | CASSRPGLEGEQYF
TRBJ2-2 | TRBV24-1 | CATSDLGRTGSGELFF
TRBJ1-2 | TRBV27 | CASRNAGQGNYGYTF
TRBJ1-5 | TRBV27 | CASSQGGVQPQHF
TRBJ2-5 | TRBV28 | CASSFGLKPPRTQYF
TRBJ1-5 | TRBV6-5 | CASSYSPPGLGQPQHF
TRBJ1-1 | TRBV7-2 | CASSLAWGTEAFF
TRBJ1-2 | TRBV25-1 | CASSESGDYGYTF
TRBJ1-3 | TRBV30 | CAWTAGWGGNTIYF
TRBJ1-1 | TRBV28 | CASRFSRKAFF
TRBJ2-7 | TRBV4-3 | CASSQDVRNYEQYF
TRBJ2-1 | TRBV6-2/TRBV6-3 | CASSSLAGGPSNEQFF
TRBJ2-3 | TRBV4-2 | CASSQDPGASRSDTQYF
TRBJ2-7 | TRBV20-1 | CSANDPRTGAYEQYF
TRBJ1-6 | TRBV20-1 | CSARDFVGRVWYNSPLHF
TRBJ1-2 | TRBV12-3/TRBV12-4 | CASSFSGGTLGYTF
TRBJ1-2 | TRBV29-1 | CSVEDRIRQISNYGYTF
TRBJ2-4 | TRBV7-2 | CASSLGDRVYIQYF
TRBJ2-5 | TRBV11-1 | CASSLSAVLQETQYF
TRBJ2-3 | TRBV15 | CATSRSRSGTGHTQYF
TRBJ1-1 | TRBV3-1 | CASSQVSWTEAFF
TRBJ1-1 | TRBV30 | CAWSAGGVEAFF
TRBJ2-2 | TRBV12-3/TRBV12-4 | CASSPLRDGAGELFF
TRBJ1-5 | TRBV6-1 | CASRRQGWRPQHF
TRBJ2-7 | TRBV7-2 | CASSPDRGQDEQYF
TRBJ2-1 | TRBV20-1 | CSADRRPLAGVPNEQFF
TRBJ2-3 | TRBV7-3 | CASSLAGRLADTQYF
TRBJ2-3 | TRBV28 | CASSSPRGQGDTQYF
TRBJ2-2 | TRBV20-1 | CSAPEDNNTGELFF
TRBJ2-1 | TRBV19 | CASSIGADYNEQFF
TRBJ2-1 | TRBV24-1 | CATSDLVGTSGRIHEQFF
TRBJ1-5 | TRBV2 | CASSLARRDNQPQHF
TRBJ1-2 | TRBV7-8 | CASSPTGGSYGYTF
TRBJ1-1 | TRBV6-1 | CASSVWDVSDTEAFF